This entry lists 32 T cell receptor beta chains sequenced from one sample in a study of blood T cell repertoires in COVID-19. Clones were read by immunoSEQ multiplex PCR, and TCRdb kept only the in-frame ones, dropping some. The sample carries approximately 250,000 clones, around nine tenths recorded once. Sequencing was done on a sample of peripheral blood. These receptors were obtained from a woman in her 70s with COVID-19, enrolled during active disease.

The chain couples TRBV7-2 to TRBJ2-7; unclear D gene. V dropped 1 base and J dropped 0 bases, with 13 bases sitting between them. This CDR3 is 16 amino acids long. CDR1 and CDR2 from the germline V gene are SGHTA and FQGNSA. The CDR3 DNA follows: TGTGCCAGCAGCTTAGATGTAGCTTCAAGCTCCTACGAGCAGTACTTC. Translated: CASSLDVASSSYEQYF.

V is TRBV6-5 and J is TRBJ2-1, with TRBD2 as a possible D gene (6 bases). V lost 7 bases to trimming and J lost 4 bases, with 17 bases between them. Germline CDR1 MNHEY, CDR2 SVGAGI. The CDR3 covers 15 residues. The CDR3 protein is CASTFRERFYNEQFF. CDR3 in DNA: TGTGCCAGCACCTTTCGGGAGAGGTTTTACAATGAGCAGTTCTTC.

This rearrangement joins TRBV5-1 to TRBJ2-1; no reliable D call. Germline V gene data show CDR1 as SGHRS and CDR2 as YFSETQ. The ends were cut back, 2 bases at V and 4 bases at J, with 7 bases in the middle. The CDR3 loop spans 13 amino acids. Written as DNA, the CDR3 is TGCGCCAGCAGCTTCGGAGAGTACAATGAGCAGTTCTTC. Residues: CASSFGEYNEQFF.

The chain recombines TRBV20-1 with TRBJ2-5, with D possibly matching TRBD1 (6 bases). The V and J ends lost 7 bases and 5 bases respectively, with 11 bases between them. The CDR3 runs to 11 residues. Germline assignment: CDR1 DFQATT and CDR2 SNEGSKA (reference sequence). CDR3 amino acids: CSVTGYETQYF. The CDR3 nucleotides read TGCAGTGTAACAGGGTATGAGACCCAGTACTTC.

In DNA form, the CDR3 reads TGTGCCAGTAGTAGAAGCGGGGGGCACACAGATACGCAGTATTTT. Its translation: CASSRSGGHTDTQYF. V usage is TRBV19 and J usage is TRBJ2-3; 9 nucleotides match TRBD2. The J segment lost 2 bases and the V segment lost 4 bases, leaving 4 bases of the junction unmatched. CDR1 and CDR2 from the germline V gene are LNHDA and SQIVND (reference sequence). This CDR3 is built from 15 residues.

The chain recombines TRBV5-4 with TRBJ1-6; TRBD1 is a possible D gene (5 bases). Germline assignment: CDR1 SGHNT and CDR2 YYREEE (reference sequence). V was clipped by 0 bases and J by 7 bases, with 11 bases between them. This CDR3 spans 15 amino acids. DNA for the CDR3: TGTGCCAGCAGCTTGGGGGGGGGTGGCAATTCACCCCTCCACTTT. It codes for CASSLGGGGNSPLHF.

The J gene is TRBJ2-1, the V gene TRBV3-1 (or the pseudogene TRBV3-2), with 7 bases aligning to TRBD2. CDR3 length: 13 amino acids. Germline trimming cut 3 bases from V and 6 bases from J; bases unmatched to any gene: 2. CDR1 is LGHDT and CDR2 is YNNKEL in the germline V gene (reference sequence). The CDR3 sequence is CASSQGLPNEQFF. The CDR3, as DNA: TGTGCCAGCAGCCAGGGACTACCCAATGAGCAGTTCTTC.

CDR3 DNA sequence: TGCGCCAGCAGCCAAGATCCCGGGCCTAGCGGGGGGTATGTGGGCGATGAGCAGTTCTTC. It yields the protein CASSQDPGPSGGYVGDEQFF. The chain carries TRBV4-3 and TRBJ2-1, with 11 bases matching TRBD2. The CDR3 is 20 amino acids. The germline gives CDR1 LGHNA, CDR2 YSLEER. With 0 bases clipped from V and 8 bases from J, the junction kept 18 bases outside the gene matches.

This clone is a singleton in its sample. J is TRBJ2-5 and V is TRBV5-1; TRBD2 matches 12 bases. CDR1 is SGHRS and CDR2 is YFSETQ in the germline V gene. This CDR3 has 16 amino acids. The V segment lost 2 bases and the J segment 1 base; nucleotides outside the gene matches: 3. CDR3 DNA sequence: TGCGCCAGCAGCTTTGGACTAGCGGGGTCCCAAGAGACCCAGTACTTC. This encodes CASSFGLAGSQETQYF.

This chain joins TRBV23-1 and TRBJ2-5; 11 nucleotides line up with TRBD2. TRBV23-1 is filed as an ORF, its function uncertain. CDR3 length: 14 residues. V lost 10 bases to trimming and J lost 5 bases; unmatched junction nucleotides: 9. CDR3 amino acids: CATPLAGVGETQYF. CDR3 coding DNA: TGCGCCACCCCACTAGCGGGGGTTGGGGAGACCCAGTACTTC.

The rearrangement uses TRBV19 and TRBJ1-1, with 7 bases matching TRBD1. Germline-derived CDR1 and CDR2 are LNHDA and SQIVND (reference sequence). The CDR3 has 14 amino acids. The junction had 5 bases not matched to a gene; V was cut back by 7 bases and J by 0 bases. The CDR3: CASTPGQLNTEAFF. In DNA form, the CDR3 reads TGTGCCAGTACTCCGGGACAGCTGAACACTGAAGCTTTCTTT.

The V and J genes are TRBV9 and TRBJ2-2; tentatively, D is TRBD1 (6 bases). Germline CDR1 and CDR2: SGDLS and YYNGEE. V was trimmed by 0 bases and J by 2 bases, leaving 14 bases between them. The CDR3 runs 17 residues. The CDR3 DNA reads TGTGCCAGCAGCGTAGCGGCCAGGGGTCACAACACCGGGGAGCTGTTTTTT. Its translation is CASSVAARGHNTGELFF.

The J gene is TRBJ1-2, the V gene TRBV28; D is unclear. From germline, CDR1 is MDHEN and CDR2 SYDVKM. This CDR3 contains 13 residues. The ends were cut back, 3 bases at V and 5 bases at J, with 10 bases in the middle. The CDR3 sequence is CASSFLDMYGYTF. The CDR3 DNA is TGTGCCAGCAGTTTTCTCGACATGTATGGCTACACCTTC.

The chain employs TRBV28 and TRBJ2-1; 10 positions match TRBD1. The V and J ends lost 5 bases and 5 bases, in that order; junction bases with no gene match: 9. The CDR3 consists of 16 residues. Germline V gives CDR1 MDHEN, CDR2 SYDVKM. The CDR3 protein is CASSLLSGQGNNEQFF. The CDR3 coding sequence is TGTGCCAGCAGTCTCCTCTCGGGACAGGGGAACAATGAGCAGTTCTTC.

The chain employs TRBV5-1 and TRBJ2-3; a possible D gene is TRBD2 (6 bases). CDR1 SGHRS and CDR2 YFSETQ come from the germline V gene. This CDR3 is 12 amino acids long. Trimming shortened V by 4 bases and J by 5 bases, and 8 bases separated the two germline ends. CDR3 amino acids: CASSPGEDTQYF. The CDR3 region has the DNA TGCGCCAGCAGCCCGGGGGAAGATACGCAGTATTTT.

The chain couples TRBV28 to TRBJ1-2; TRBD1 might be the D (6 bases). With 6 bases removed from V and 7 bases from J, the gap between germline ends came to 12 bases. The CDR3 runs to 12 residues. The germline gives CDR1 MDHEN, CDR2 SYDVKM. CDR3 nucleotides: TGTGCCAGCAGCACCCCCAGGGGTGGCTACACCTTC. It codes for CASSTPRGGYTF.

This sequence joins TRBV7-9 and TRBJ2-7, with TRBD2 matching over 15 bases. Germline-derived CDR1 and CDR2 are SEHNR and FQNEAQ (reference sequence). The J segment lost 5 bases and the V segment lost 8 bases, leaving 7 bases of the junction unmatched. There are 15 residues in the CDR3. As DNA, the CDR3 is TGTGCCAGCGAGGGGACTAGCGGGGGGTTCGACGAGCAGTACTTC. This encodes CASEGTSGGFDEQYF.

This chain uses TRBV19 with TRBJ1-5, with TRBD1 identical over 8 bases. V was clipped by 7 bases and J by 4 bases; unmatched bases: 6. The CDR3 consists of 14 residues. In germline, CDR1 is LNHDA, CDR2 SQIVND (reference sequence). CDR3 coding DNA: TGTGCCAGTAAGTCCACAGGGGGGAATCAGCCCCAGCATTTT. Translated, it gives CASKSTGGNQPQHF.

This chain uses TRBV4-1 with TRBJ2-7; no clear D. The V gene's germline CDR1 is MGHRA and CDR2 YSYEKL. The V gene lost 0 bases and the J gene lost 0 bases, with 6 bases spanning the gap. The CDR3 totals 14 residues. CDR3 nucleotides: TGCGCCAGCAGCCAAGAGTCCAGCTCCTACGAGCAGTACTTC. This translates into CASSQESSSYEQYF.

The CDR3 reads CASSHGGVYGYTF. Here the CDR3 DNA reads TGTGCCAGCAGTCATGGCGGAGTCTATGGCTACACCTTC. The chain uses TRBV28 and TRBJ1-2, with D uncertain. The V gene lost 5 bases and the J gene lost 4 bases, with 11 bases spanning the gap. The CDR3 is 13 amino acids. CDR1 and CDR2 (germline): MDHEN, SYDVKM.

Only a few counts were recorded for this clone. This sequence joins TRBV28 and TRBJ1-4, with D tentatively TRBD1 (5 bases). The CDR3 is 13 residues long. CDR1 and CDR2 (germline): MDHEN, SYDVKM. The V end lost 6 bases, the J end lost 5 bases, and 10 bases lay between the germline ends. CDR3 sequence reads: CASSRQYNEKLFF. The CDR3 DNA follows: TGTGCCAGCAGCCGACAGTACAATGAAAAACTGTTTTTT. Drawing the rest from reference TRBV28 and TRBJ1-4, the complete variable domain is DVKVTQSSRYLVKRTGEKVFLECVQDMDHENMFWYRQDPGLGLRLIYFSYDVKMKEKGDIPEGYSVSREKKERFSLILESASTNQTSMYLCASSRQYNEKLFFGSGTQLSVL.

The rearrangement uses TRBV10-1 and TRBJ2-1, with 8 bases that match TRBD2. The CDR3 covers 16 residues. CDR1 is WNHNN and CDR2 is SYGVQD in the germline V gene (reference sequence). V lost 0 bases to trimming and J lost 2 bases; unmatched junction nucleotides: 3. The CDR3 sequence is CASSESKTSAYNEQFF. The CDR3 DNA reads as TGCGCCAGCAGTGAGTCGAAGACTAGCGCCTACAATGAGCAGTTCTTC.

V and J are TRBV9 and TRBJ2-1; 7 bases agree with TRBD2. V was clipped by 6 bases and J by 4 bases; unmatched bases: 10. CDR1 and CDR2 (germline): SGDLS, YYNGEE. CDR3 length equals 15 residues. In DNA form, the CDR3 reads TGTGCCAGCACCTCCGAGGGCGGGGGATACAATGAGCAGTTCTTC. Translation: CASTSEGGGYNEQFF.

The chain has TRBV4-1 and TRBJ2-4; D remains unclear. This CDR3 has 15 residues. V was pared by 4 bases and J by 2 bases, with 12 bases between. Looked up from germline, CDR1 is MGHRA and CDR2 is YSYEKL. CDR3 DNA sequence: TGCGCCAGCAGCCTCCGGCCGGGTCCCAAAAACATTCAGTACTTC. The encoded protein is CASSLRPGPKNIQYF.

The chain uses TRBV5-6 and TRBJ1-6; unclear D gene. The CDR3 sequence is 13 residues long. Trimming left V 0 bases short and J 7 bases short, with 5 bases between. Germline CDR1 and CDR2: SGHDT and YYEEEE. CDR3 DNA: TGTGCCAGCAGCTTGGGAGGGAATTCACCCCTCCACTTT. As protein: CASSLGGNSPLHF.

The genes are TRBV18 and TRBJ2-4, with D perhaps matching TRBD1 (6 bases). V was shortened by 5 bases and J by 6 bases, with 11 bases between the two germline ends. Germline CDR1 reads KGHSH; CDR2 reads LQKENI. The CDR3 spans 13 residues. Here the CDR3 reads CASSAGERNIQYF. The DNA for the CDR3 is TGTGCCAGCTCAGCAGGGGAAAGAAACATTCAGTACTTC.

This CDR3 reads CASVRLAGATDTQYF. The CDR3 region has the DNA TGTGCCAGCGTGCGATTGGCGGGGGCGACAGATACGCAGTATTTT. J is TRBJ2-3 and V is TRBV2; a possible D gene is TRBD2 (7 bases). CDR3 length: 15 residues. The V and J ends lost 8 bases and 3 bases respectively, with 18 bases between them. Germline V CDR1 and CDR2: SNHLY, FYNNEI.

The chain joins TRBV5-1 to TRBJ2-7; TRBD2 matches 8 bases. Germline V gene lookup returns CDR1 SGHRS and CDR2 YFSETQ. The CDR3 is made up of 15 amino acids. The J segment lost 0 bases and the V segment lost 5 bases, leaving 7 bases of the junction unmatched. The DNA of the CDR3 is TGCGCCAGCAGTTCCAGCGGGGGAAACTCCTACGAGCAGTACTTC. The encoded protein is CASSSSGGNSYEQYF.

The rearrangement joins TRBV12-3 or TRBV12-4 to TRBJ1-2; D remains ambiguous. Trimming took 3 bases from V and 7 from J, leaving 6 bases between them. The CDR3 extends over 11 amino acids. The chain's CDR3 is CASSFEAGYTF. The CDR3 region has the DNA TGTGCCAGCAGTTTTGAGGCTGGCTACACCTTC.

This chain's CDR3 is CASSQRQERYGYTF. CDR3 coding DNA: TGTGCCAGCAGCCAGAGACAGGAGCGCTATGGCTACACCTTC. The J gene is TRBJ1-2, the V gene TRBV7-9; D might be TRBD1 (6 bases). This CDR3 contains 14 residues. Germline-derived CDR1 and CDR2 are SEHNR and FQNEAQ (reference sequence). The V end lost 5 bases, the J end lost 4 bases, and 14 bases lay between the germline ends.

The rearrangement joins TRBV6-5 to TRBJ2-1, with D perhaps TRBD2 (5 bases). The CDR3 loop spans 13 amino acids. Germline V gene lookup returns CDR1 MNHEY and CDR2 SVGAGI. Trimming removed 6 bases from V and 5 bases from J, with 11 bases in between. DNA of the CDR3: TGTGCCAGCAGGGGTAGCGCCAACAATGAGCAGTTCTTC. Its protein is CASRGSANNEQFF.

The chain has TRBV18 and TRBJ2-2, with 8 bases identical to TRBD1. J gave up 5 bases and V 0 bases, and 8 bases lay outside the gene matches. The CDR3 consists of 17 residues. Germline V gene sequence: CDR1 KGHSH, CDR2 LQKENI. In nucleotides, the CDR3 is TGTGCCAGCTCACCACCAACCTCGACAGGGGCGACCGGGGAGCTGTTTTTT. Protein product: CASSPPTSTGATGELFF.